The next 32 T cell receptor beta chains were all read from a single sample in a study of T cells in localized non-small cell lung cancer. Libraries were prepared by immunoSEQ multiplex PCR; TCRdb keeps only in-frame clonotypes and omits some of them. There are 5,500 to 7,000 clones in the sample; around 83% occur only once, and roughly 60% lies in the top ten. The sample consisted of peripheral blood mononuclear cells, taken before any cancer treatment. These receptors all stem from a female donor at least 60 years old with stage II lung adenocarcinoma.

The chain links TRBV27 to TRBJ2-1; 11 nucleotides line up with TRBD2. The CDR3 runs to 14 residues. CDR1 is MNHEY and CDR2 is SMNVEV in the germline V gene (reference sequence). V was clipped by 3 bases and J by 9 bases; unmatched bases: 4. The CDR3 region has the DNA TGTGCCAGCAGTTTGACTAGCGGGGTGGGTGAGCAGTTCTTC. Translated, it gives CASSLTSGVGEQFF.

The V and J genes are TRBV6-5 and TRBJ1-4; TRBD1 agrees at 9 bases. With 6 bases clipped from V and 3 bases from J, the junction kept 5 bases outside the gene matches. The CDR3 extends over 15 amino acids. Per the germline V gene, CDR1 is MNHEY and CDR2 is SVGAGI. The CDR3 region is CASRRQGEPNEKLFF. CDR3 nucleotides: TGTGCCAGCAGGAGACAGGGGGAGCCTAATGAAAAACTGTTTTTT.

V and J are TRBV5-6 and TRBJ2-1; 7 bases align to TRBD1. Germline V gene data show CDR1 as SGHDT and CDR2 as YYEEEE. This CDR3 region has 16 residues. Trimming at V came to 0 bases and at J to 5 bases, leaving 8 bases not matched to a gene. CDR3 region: CASSLVGTDGHNEQFF. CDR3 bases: TGTGCCAGCAGCTTGGTTGGGACAGATGGGCACAATGAGCAGTTCTTC.

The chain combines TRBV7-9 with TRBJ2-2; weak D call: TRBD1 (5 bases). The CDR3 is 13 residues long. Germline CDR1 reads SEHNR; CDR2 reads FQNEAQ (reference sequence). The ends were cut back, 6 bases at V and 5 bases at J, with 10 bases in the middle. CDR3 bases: TGTGCCAGCAGTCCAGGGTTTACCGGGGAGCTGTTTTTT. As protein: CASSPGFTGELFF. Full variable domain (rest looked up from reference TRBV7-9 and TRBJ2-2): DTGVSQNPRHKITKRGQNVTFRCDPISEHNRLYWYRQTLGQGPEFLTYFQNEAQLEKSRLLSDRFSAERPKGSFSTLEIQRTEQGDSAMYLCASSPGFTGELFFGEGSRLTVL.

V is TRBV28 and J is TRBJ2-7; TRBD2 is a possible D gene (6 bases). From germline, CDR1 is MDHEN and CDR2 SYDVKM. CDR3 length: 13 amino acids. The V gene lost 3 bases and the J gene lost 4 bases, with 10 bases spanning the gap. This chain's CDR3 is CASSLWGGYEQYV. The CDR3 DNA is TGTGCCAGCAGTTTGTGGGGAGGATACGAGCAGTACGTC.

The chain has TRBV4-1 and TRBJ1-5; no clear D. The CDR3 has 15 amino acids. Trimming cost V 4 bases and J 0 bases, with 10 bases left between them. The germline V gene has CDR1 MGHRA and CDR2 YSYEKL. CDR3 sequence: CASSPTGVSNQPQHF. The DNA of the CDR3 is TGCGCCAGCAGCCCGACTGGGGTTAGCAATCAGCCCCAGCATTTT.

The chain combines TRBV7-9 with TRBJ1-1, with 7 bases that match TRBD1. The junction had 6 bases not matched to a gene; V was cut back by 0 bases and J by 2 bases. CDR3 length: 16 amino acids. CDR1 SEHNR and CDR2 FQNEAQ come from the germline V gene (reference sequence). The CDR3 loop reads CASSLARQGPNTEAFF. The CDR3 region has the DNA TGTGCCAGCAGCTTAGCTAGACAGGGACCCAACACTGAAGCTTTCTTT.

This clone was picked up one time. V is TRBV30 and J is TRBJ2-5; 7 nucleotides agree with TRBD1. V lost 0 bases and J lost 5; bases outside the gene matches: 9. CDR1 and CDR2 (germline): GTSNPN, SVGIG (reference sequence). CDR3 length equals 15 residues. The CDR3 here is CAWSVQQGIGETQYF. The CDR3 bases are TGTGCCTGGAGTGTACAACAGGGGATAGGGGAGACCCAGTACTTC.

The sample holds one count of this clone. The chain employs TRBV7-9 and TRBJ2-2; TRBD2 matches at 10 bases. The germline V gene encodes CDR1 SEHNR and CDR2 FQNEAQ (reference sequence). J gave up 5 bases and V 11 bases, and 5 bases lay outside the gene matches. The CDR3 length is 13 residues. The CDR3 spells CAFSLAGTGELFF. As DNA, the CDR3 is TGTGCCTTCTCACTAGCGGGAACCGGGGAGCTGTTTTTT.

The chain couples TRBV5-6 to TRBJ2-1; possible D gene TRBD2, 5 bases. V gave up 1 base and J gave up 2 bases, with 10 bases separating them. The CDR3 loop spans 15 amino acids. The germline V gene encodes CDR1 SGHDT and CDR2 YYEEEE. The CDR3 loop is CASSLKGSPYNEQFF. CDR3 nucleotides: TGTGCCAGCAGCTTGAAAGGGAGTCCCTACAATGAGCAGTTCTTC.

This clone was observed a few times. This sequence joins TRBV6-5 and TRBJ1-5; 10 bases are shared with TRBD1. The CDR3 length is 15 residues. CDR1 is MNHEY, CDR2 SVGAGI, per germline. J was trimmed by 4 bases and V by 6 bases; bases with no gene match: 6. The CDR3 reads CASSPTGGGNQPQHF. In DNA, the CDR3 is TGTGCCAGCAGCCCGACAGGGGGCGGAAATCAGCCCCAGCATTTT.

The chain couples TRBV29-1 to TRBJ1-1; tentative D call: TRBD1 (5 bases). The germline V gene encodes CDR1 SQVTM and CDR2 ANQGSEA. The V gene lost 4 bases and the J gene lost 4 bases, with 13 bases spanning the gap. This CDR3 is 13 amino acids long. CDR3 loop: CSVARGGGTEAFF. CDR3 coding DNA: TGCAGCGTTGCGAGGGGCGGCGGCACTGAAGCTTTCTTT.

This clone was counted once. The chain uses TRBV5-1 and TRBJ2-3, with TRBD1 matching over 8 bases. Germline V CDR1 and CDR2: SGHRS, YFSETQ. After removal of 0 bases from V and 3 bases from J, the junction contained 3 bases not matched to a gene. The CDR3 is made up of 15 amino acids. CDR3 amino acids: CASSLVTGGTDTQYF. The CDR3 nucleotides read TGCGCCAGCAGCTTGGTAACAGGGGGTACAGATACGCAGTATTTT.

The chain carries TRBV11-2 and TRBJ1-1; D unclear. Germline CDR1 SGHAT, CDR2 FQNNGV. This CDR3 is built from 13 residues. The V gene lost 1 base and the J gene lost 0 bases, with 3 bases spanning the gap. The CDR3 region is CASSLGLNTEAFF. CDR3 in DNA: TGTGCCAGCAGCTTAGGGCTGAACACTGAAGCTTTCTTT.

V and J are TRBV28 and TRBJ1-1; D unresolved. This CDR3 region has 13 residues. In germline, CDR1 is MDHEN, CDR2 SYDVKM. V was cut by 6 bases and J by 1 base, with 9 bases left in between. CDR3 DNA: TGTGCCAGCAGCCCGGGTCAGAACACTGAAGCTTTCTTT. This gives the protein CASSPGQNTEAFF.

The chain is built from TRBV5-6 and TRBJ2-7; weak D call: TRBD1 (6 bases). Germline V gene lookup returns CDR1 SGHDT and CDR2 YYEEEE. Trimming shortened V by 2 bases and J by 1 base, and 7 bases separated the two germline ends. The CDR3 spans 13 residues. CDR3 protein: CASSLQGSYEQYF. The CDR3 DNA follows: TGTGCCAGCAGCTTACAGGGATCCTACGAGCAGTACTTC. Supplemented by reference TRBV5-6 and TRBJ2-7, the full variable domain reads DAGVTQSPTHLIKTRGQQVTLRCSPKSGHDTVSWYQQALGQGPQFIFQYYEEEERQRGNFPDRFSGHQFPNYSSELNVNALLLGDSALYLCASSLQGSYEQYFGPGTRLTVT.

CDR3 DNA: TGTGCCACCAGCAGGGACGGACCAACTAATGAAAAACTGTTTTTT. This sequence encodes CATSRDGPTNEKLFF. V and J are TRBV15 and TRBJ1-4; D is unresolved. The germline CDR1 and CDR2 sequences are LNHNV and YYDKDF (reference sequence). Trimming took off 3 bases at V and 0 bases at J, with 8 bases between the two ends. This CDR3 comprises 15 residues.

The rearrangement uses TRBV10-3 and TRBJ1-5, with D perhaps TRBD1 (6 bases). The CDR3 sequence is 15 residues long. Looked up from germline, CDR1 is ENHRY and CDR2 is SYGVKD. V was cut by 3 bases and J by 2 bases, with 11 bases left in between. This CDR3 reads CAISDPGHGNQPQHF. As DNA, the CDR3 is TGTGCCATCAGTGACCCGGGACACGGCAATCAGCCCCAGCATTTT.

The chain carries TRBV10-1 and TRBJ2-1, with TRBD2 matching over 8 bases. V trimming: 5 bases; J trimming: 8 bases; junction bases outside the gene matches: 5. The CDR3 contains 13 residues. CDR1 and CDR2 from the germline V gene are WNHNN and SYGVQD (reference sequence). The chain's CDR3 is CASSPLAGDEQFF. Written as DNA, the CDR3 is TGCGCCAGCAGTCCTCTAGCGGGCGATGAGCAGTTCTTC.

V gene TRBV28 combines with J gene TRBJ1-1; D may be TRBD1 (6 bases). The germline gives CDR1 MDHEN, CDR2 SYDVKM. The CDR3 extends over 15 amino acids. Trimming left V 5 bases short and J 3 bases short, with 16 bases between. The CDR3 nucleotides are TGTGCCAGCAGTGCCCGGGGGGCGCGGGACACTGAAGCTTTCTTT. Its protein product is CASSARGARDTEAFF. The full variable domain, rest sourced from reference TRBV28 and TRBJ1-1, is DVKVTQSSRYLVKRTGEKVFLECVQDMDHENMFWYRQDPGLGLRLIYFSYDVKMKEKGDIPEGYSVSREKKERFSLILESASTNQTSMYLCASSARGARDTEAFFGQGTRLTVV.

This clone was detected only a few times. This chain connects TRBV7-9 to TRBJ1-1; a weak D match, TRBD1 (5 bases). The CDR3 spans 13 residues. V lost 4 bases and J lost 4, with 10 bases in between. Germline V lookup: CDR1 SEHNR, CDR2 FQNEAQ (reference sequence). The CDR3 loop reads CASSSGDATEAFF. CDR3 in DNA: TGTGCCAGCAGCTCGGGGGACGCCACTGAAGCTTTCTTT.

The DNA for the CDR3 is TGCGCCAGCAGTGAGCAGGGGTCCACTGAAGCTTTCTTT. Protein product: CASSEQGSTEAFF. The genes are TRBV10-1 and TRBJ1-1, with D possibly matching TRBD1 (6 bases). CDR1 WNHNN and CDR2 SYGVQD come from the germline V gene (reference sequence). V was trimmed by 2 bases and J by 4 bases, leaving 8 bases between them. This CDR3 has 13 residues.

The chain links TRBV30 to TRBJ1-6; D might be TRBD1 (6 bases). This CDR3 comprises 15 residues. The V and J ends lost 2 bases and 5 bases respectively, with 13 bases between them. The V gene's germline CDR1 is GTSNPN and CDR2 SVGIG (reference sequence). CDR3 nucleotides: TGTGCCTGGAGTTTCGGGACAAAAAATAATTCACCCCTCCACTTT. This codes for CAWSFGTKNNSPLHF.

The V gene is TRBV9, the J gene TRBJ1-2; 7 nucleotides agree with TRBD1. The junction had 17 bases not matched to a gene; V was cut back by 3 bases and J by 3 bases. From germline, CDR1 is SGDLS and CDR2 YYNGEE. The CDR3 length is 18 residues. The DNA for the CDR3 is TGTGCCAGCAGCGCACAAAACCCCGGGAGGGGGCTGGACTATGGCTACACCTTC. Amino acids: CASSAQNPGRGLDYGYTF. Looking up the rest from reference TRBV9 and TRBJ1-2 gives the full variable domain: DSGVTQTPKHLITATGQRVTLRCSPRSGDLSVYWYQQSLDQGLQFLIQYYNGEERAKGNILERFSAQQFPDLHSELNLSSLELGDSALYFCASSAQNPGRGLDYGYTFGSGTRLTVV.

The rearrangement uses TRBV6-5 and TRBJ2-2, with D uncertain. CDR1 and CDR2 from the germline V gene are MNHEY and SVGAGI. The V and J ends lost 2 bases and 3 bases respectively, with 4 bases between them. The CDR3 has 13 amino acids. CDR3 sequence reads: CASSYRHTGELFF. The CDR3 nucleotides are TGTGCCAGCAGTTACAGGCACACCGGGGAGCTGTTTTTT.

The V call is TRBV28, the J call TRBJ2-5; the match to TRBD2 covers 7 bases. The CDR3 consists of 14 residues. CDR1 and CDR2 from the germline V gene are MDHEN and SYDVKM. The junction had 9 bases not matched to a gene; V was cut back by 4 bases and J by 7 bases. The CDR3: CASSSQSGEGTQYF. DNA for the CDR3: TGTGCCAGCAGTTCCCAAAGCGGGGAAGGGACCCAGTACTTC. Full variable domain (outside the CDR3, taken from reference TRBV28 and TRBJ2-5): DVKVTQSSRYLVKRTGEKVFLECVQDMDHENMFWYRQDPGLGLRLIYFSYDVKMKEKGDIPEGYSVSREKKERFSLILESASTNQTSMYLCASSSQSGEGTQYFGPGTRLLVL.

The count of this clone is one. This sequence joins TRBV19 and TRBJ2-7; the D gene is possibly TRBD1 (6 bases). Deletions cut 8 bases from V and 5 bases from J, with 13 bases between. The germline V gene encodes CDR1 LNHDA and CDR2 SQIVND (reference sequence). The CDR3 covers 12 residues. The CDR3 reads CASAQGNDEQYF. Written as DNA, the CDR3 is TGTGCCAGTGCCCAGGGGAACGACGAGCAGTACTTC.

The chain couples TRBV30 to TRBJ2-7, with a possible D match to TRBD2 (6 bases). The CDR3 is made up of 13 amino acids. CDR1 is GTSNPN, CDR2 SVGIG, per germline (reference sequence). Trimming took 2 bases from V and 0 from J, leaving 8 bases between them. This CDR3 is CAWSYGSSYEQYF. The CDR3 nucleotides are TGTGCCTGGAGTTACGGGAGCTCCTACGAGCAGTACTTC.

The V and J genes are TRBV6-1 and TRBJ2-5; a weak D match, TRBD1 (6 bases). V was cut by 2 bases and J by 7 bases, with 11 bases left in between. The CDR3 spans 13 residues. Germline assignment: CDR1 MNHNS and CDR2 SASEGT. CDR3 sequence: CASSEQGPGTQYF. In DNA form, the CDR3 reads TGTGCCAGCAGTGAACAGGGGCCGGGGACCCAGTACTTC.

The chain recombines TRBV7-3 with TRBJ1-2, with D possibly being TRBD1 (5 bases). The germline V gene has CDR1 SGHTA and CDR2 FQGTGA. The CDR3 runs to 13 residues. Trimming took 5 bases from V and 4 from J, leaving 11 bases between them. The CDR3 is CASSPGQPYGYTF. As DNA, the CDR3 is TGTGCCAGCAGCCCCGGACAACCCTATGGCTACACCTTC. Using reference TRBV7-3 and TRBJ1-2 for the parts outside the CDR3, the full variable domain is GAGVSQTPSNKVTEKGKYVELRCDPISGHTALYWYRQSLGQGPEFLIYFQGTGAADDSGLPNDRFFAVRPEGSVSTLKIQRTERGDSAVYLCASSPGQPYGYTFGSGTRLTVV.

Here the CDR3 reads CASSQSATAREGARSPLHF. CDR3 coding DNA: TGCGCCAGCAGTCAATCGGCCACCGCTAGAGAGGGGGCTAGGTCACCCCTCCACTTT. V is TRBV23-1 and J is TRBJ1-6, with 7 bases matching TRBD1. TRBV23-1 carries the ORF label, with uncertain function. The CDR3 consists of 19 residues. V was clipped by 0 bases and J by 10 bases; unmatched bases: 18.

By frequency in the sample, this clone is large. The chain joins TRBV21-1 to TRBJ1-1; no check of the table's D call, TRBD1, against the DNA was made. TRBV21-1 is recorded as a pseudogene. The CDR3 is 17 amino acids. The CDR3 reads CASSKARGTGPNTEAFF. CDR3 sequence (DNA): TGTGCCAGCAGCAAAGCGCGGGGGACAGGGCCTAACACTGAAGCTTTCTTT.